One sample yielded the 2 T cell receptor beta chains listed below, sequenced in a study of T cell repertoires in cytomegalovirus infection. No cognate antigen is known for these TCRs. TCRdb recomputed calls from the reads with MiXCR, one row per CDR3 protein. Here the sample spans roughly 500,000 distinct CDR3 sequences, roughly a third being singletons. Sample: cultured PBMCs, taken from culture after CMV antigen stimulation. The receptors stem from a human donor in good health (CMV status not recorded). Some clones in this sample may be carry-over from other donors' samples.

The J gene is TRBJ2-3, the V gene TRBV7-2, with D perhaps matching TRBD1 (5 bases). The CDR3 extends over 15 amino acids. Germline CDR1 SGHTA, CDR2 FQGNSA. Trimming removed 5 bases at V and 0 bases at J, with 12 bases between. CDR3 nucleotide sequence: TGTGCCAGCAGCCCCAGGGCCTTAAGCACAGATACGCAGTATTTT. This translates into CASSPRALSTDTQYF.

A few counts support this clonotype. This sequence joins TRBV5-1 and TRBJ2-5; D gene unclear. This CDR3 is 13 amino acids long. Trimming cost V 5 bases and J 4 bases, with 12 bases left between them. In germline, CDR1 is SGHRS, CDR2 YFSETQ. Written as DNA, the CDR3 is TGCGCCAGCAGTGCCACCCACGGAGAGACCCAGTACTTC. This gives the protein CASSATHGETQYF.